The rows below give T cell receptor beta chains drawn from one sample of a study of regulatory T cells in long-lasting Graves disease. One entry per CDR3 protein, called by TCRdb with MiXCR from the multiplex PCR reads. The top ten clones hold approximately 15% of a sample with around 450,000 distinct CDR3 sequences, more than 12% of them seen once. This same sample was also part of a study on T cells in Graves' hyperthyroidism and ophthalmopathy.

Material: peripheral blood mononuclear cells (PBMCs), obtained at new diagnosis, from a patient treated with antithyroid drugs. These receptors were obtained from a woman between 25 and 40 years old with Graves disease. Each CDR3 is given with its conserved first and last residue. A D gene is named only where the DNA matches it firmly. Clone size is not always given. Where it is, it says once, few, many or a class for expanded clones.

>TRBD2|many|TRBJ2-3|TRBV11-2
CASSLEGLAGGTPSTDTQYF
TGTGCCAGCAGCTTAGAGGGACTAGCGGGAGGGACCCCCTCGACAGATACGCAGTATTTT
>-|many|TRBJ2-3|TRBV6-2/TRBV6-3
CASRKRGILGDRTDTQYF
TGTGCCAGCAGGAAAAGGGGTATCCTGGGGGATCGCACAGATACGCAGTATTTT
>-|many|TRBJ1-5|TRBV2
CASSKTSGSPQHF
TGTGCCAGCAGCAAAACCTCAGGATCGCCCCAGCATTTT
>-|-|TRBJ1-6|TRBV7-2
CASRTGIRSSYNSPLHF
TGTGCCAGCAGAACAGGGATTCGAAGCTCCTATAATTCACCCCTCCACTTT
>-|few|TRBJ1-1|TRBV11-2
CASEGNTEAFF
TGTGCCAGCGAGGGGAACACTGAAGCTTTCTTT
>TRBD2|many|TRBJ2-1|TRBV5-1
CASSLEGTSVEQFF
TGCGCCAGCAGCTTGGAAGGGACTAGCGTTGAGCAGTTCTTC
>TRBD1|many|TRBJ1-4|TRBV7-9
CASSLQGAGEKLFF
TGTGCCAGCAGCTTACAGGGGGCAGGAGAAAAACTGTTTTTT
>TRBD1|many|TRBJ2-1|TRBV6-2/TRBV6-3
CASSFGTVYNEQFF
TGTGCCAGCAGTTTCGGGACAGTCTACAATGAGCAGTTCTTC
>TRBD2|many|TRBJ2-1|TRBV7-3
CASSLAGEGGEQFF
TGTGCCAGCAGTCTAGCGGGAGAGGGTGGTGAGCAGTTCTTC
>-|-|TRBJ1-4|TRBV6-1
CASSPLQGASNEKLFF
TGTGCCAGCAGTCCCCTGCAAGGGGCTTCTAATGAAAAACTGTTTTTT
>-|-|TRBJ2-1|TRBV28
CAYGSYNEQFF
TGTGCCTACGGCTCCTACAATGAGCAGTTCTTC
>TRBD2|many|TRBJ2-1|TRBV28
CASRLAGYNEQFF
TGTGCCAGCAGGCTAGCGGGTTACAATGAGCAGTTCTTC
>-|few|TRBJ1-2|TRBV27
CASSPWDGYTF
TGTGCCAGCAGTCCATGGGACGGCTACACCTTC
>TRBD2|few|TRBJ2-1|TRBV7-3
CASSSEIAGGANEQFF
TGTGCCAGCAGCTCAGAGATAGCGGGAGGGGCCAATGAGCAGTTCTTC
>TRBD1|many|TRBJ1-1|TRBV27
CASSLSGTANTEAFF
TGTGCCAGCAGTTTATCCGGGACAGCGAACACTGAAGCTTTCTTT
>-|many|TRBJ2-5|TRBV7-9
CASSPGLGVETQYF
TGTGCCAGCAGTCCGGGGCTCGGCGTGGAGACCCAGTACTTC
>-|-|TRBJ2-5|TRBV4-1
CASSQEGTVTQYF
TGCGCCAGCAGCCAAGAAGGAACAGTTACCCAGTACTTC
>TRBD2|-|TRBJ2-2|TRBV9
CASSHMLLAGGPTGELFF
TGTGCCAGCAGCCATATGCTCCTAGCGGGAGGGCCCACCGGGGAGCTGTTTTTT
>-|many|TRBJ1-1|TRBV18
CASSPLKQTNTEAFF
TGTGCCAGCTCACCACTGAAACAGACGAACACTGAAGCTTTCTTT
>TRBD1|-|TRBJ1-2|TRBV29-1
CSAGGTGANYGYTF
TGCAGCGCCGGAGGGACAGGAGCTAACTATGGCTACACCTTC
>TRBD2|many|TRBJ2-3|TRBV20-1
CSARVRGRALDTQYF
TGCAGTGCTAGAGTGCGCGGGAGGGCTCTGGATACGCAGTATTTT
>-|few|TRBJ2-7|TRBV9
CASSVVAGDYEQYF
TGTGCCAGCAGCGTAGTCGCAGGGGACTACGAGCAGTACTTC
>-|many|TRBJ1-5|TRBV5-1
CASSLLGGVDQPQHF
TGCGCCAGCAGCTTATTAGGTGGGGTGGATCAGCCCCAGCATTTT
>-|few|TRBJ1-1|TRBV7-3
CASSLTVSVGIGNTEAFF
TGTGCCAGCAGTTTAACGGTATCAGTGGGTATCGGGAACACTGAAGCTTTCTTT
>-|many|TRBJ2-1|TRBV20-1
CSATSVGELGVNEQFF
TGCAGTGCTACCTCGGTCGGGGAGCTCGGGGTCAATGAGCAGTTCTTC
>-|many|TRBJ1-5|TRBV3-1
CASSPTLGDQPQHF
TGTGCCAGCAGTCCTACGTTGGGAGATCAGCCCCAGCATTTT
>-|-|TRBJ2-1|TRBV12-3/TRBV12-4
CATSDWLAPHNEQFF
TGTGCCACCAGTGATTGGCTAGCGCCCCACAATGAGCAGTTCTTC
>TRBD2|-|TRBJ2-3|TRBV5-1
CASSLDDSGGTDTQYF
TGCGCCAGCAGCTTGGATGATAGCGGGGGCACAGATACGCAGTATTTT
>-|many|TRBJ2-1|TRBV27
CASSTRRATPTKEFF
TGTGCCAGCAGTACCAGAAGGGCGACCCCTACCAAGGAGTTCTTC
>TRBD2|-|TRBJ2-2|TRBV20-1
CSAQRAQLAGGTTTGELFF
TGCAGTGCCCAAAGGGCTCAGCTAGCGGGAGGGACTACCACCGGGGAGCTGTTTTTT